This T cell receptor beta chain came from a study of T-cell memory formation after mild COVID-19. Looking at the study overall: Clustering of TCRs was largely donor specific. Notes on the study in general: Later expanders leaned toward CD4+, whereas clones contracting from day 15 to 85 were balanced CD4/CD8. Several responding clones turned up in pre-infection memory, indicating that cross-reactive memory may have taken part. In second-wave clones peaking day 37, SARS-CoV-2 specificity remained unconfirmed.

TCRdb reanalysed the 5' RACE reads using MiXCR and keeps one entry per CDR3 protein. The sample contains almost 350,000 distinct CDR3 sequences, 20% to 25% of which appear only once. On this clonotype: Its antigen is unidentified.

With 4 bases removed from V and 2 bases from J, the gap between germline ends came to 11 bases. CDR1 and CDR2 (germline): LGHNA, YSLEER. There are 14 residues in the CDR3. The sequence was collected from a man in his late teens or twenties who had mild COVID-19 (a few samples of this study predate the infection). Cell type and time point are not known. The sample was PBMCs or a T cell subset sorted from them (not recorded which). This chain links TRBV4-3 with TRBJ1-1; D is perhaps TRBD1 (6 bases). The CDR3 loop reads CASSPRGQNTEAFF. CDR3 DNA: TGCGCCAGCAGCCCGAGGGGACAAAACACTGAAGCTTTCTTT.